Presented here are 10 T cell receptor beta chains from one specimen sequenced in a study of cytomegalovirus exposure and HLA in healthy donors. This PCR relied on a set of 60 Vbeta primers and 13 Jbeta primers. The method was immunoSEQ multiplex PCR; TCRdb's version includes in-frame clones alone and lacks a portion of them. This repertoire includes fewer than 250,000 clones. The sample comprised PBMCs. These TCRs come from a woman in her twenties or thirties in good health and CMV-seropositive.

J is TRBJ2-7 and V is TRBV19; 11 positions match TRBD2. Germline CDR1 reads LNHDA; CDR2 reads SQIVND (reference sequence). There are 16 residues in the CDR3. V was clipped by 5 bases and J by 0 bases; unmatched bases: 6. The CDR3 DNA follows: TGTGCCAGTAGTTCAGGACTAGCGGGCGTCTCCTACGAGCAGTACTTC. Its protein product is CASSSGLAGVSYEQYF.

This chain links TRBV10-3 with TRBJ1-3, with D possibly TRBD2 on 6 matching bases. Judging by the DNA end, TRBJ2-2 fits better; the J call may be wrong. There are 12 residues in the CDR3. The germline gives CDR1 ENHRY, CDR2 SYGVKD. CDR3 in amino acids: CAVGRGTGELFF. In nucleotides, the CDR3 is TGTGCCGTCGGGCGGGGAACCGGGGAGCTGTTTTTT.

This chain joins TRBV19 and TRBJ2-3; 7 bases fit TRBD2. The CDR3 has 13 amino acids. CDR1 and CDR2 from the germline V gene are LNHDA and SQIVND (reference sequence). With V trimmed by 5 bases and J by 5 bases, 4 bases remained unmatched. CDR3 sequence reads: CASSDSGGDTQYF. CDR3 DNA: TGTGCCAGTAGTGATTCGGGGGGAGATACGCAGTATTTT.

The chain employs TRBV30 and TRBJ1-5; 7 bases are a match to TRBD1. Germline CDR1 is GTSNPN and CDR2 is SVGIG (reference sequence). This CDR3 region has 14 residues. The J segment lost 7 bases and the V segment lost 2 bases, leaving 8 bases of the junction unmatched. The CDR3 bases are TGTGCCTGGAGTCCTGACAGGGTGGACCAGCCCCAGCATTTT. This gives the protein CAWSPDRVDQPQHF.

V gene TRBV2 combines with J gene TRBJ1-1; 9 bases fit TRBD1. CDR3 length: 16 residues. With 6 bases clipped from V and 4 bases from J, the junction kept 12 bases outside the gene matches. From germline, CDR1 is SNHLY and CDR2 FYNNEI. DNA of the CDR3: TGTGCCAGCAGGAGGCCGGGACAGGGTACGAGCACTGAAGCTTTCTTT. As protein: CASRRPGQGTSTEAFF.

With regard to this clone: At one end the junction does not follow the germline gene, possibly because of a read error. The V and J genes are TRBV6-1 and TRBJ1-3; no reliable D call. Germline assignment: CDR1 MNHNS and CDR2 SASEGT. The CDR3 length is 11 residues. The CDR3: CASSENPGITF. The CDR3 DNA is TGTGCCAGCAGTGAAAATCCCGGGATTACTTTT.

The CDR3 coding sequence is TGCGCCAGCAGCTTGGGGTCAGGGTCGGCTGAAGCTTTCTTT. Translating it yields CASSLGSGSAEAFF. The rearrangement joins TRBV5-1 to TRBJ1-1; D perhaps matches TRBD1 (5 bases). Trimming removed 0 bases at V and 6 bases at J, with 12 bases between. CDR3 length: 14 amino acids. CDR1 is SGHRS, CDR2 YFSETQ, per germline.

CDR3 amino acids: CASSLNLARTEAFF. The CDR3 bases are TGCGCCAGCAGCTTGAACCTGGCCAGGACAGAAGCTTTCTTT. V gene TRBV5-1 combines with J gene TRBJ1-1, with D possibly matching TRBD1 (5 bases). The CDR3 is 14 amino acids. The V gene's germline CDR1 is SGHRS and CDR2 YFSETQ. Between the trimmed V and J ends, which lost 1 base and 8 bases, there was a span of 15 bases.

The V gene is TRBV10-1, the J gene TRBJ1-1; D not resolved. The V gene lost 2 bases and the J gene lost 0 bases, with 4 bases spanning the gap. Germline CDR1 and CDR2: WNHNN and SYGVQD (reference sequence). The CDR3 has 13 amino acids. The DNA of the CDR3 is TGCGCCAGCAGTGAGGCGCTGAACACTGAAGCTTTCTTT. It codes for CASSEALNTEAFF.

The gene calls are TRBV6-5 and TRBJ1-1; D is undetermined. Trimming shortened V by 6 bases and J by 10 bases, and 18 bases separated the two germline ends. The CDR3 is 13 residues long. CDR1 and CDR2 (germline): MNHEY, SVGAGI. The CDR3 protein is CASSQHPDGRAFF. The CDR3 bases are TGTGCCAGCAGCCAGCATCCGGACGGGAGAGCTTTCTTT.